The source of this TCR beta chain is a study of cytomegalovirus exposure and HLA in healthy donors. Notes on the study in general: According to a later analysis, most TCR beta chains associated with CMV appeared HLA-restricted. A prior analysis recorded that most TCR beta V segments were productive about 90% or about 30% of the time. Donor immune exposure was known only as CMV serostatus.

The PCR employed 60 Vbeta primers together with 13 Jbeta primers. TCRdb keeps only in-frame clones here, not all; method: immunoSEQ multiplex PCR. The profile covers 150,000 to 200,000 clones, with 70% to 85% appearing a single time and around 3.5% taken by the ten largest. This clone appeared a single time. The antigen is unknown. The CDR3 totals 16 residues. V lost 0 bases to trimming and J lost 5 bases, with 16 bases between them. Germline V gene data show CDR1 as SGHDN and CDR2 as FVKESK. The chain carries TRBV14 and TRBJ1-1, with D possibly matching TRBD1 (6 bases). This clonotype was sampled from a man aged 35 to 55 in good health and CMV-seropositive. The sample was PBMCs. CDR3 in DNA: TGTGCCAGCAGCCAAGATGGGGGGGCCCGGGGGACTGAAGCTTTCTTT. Its protein product is CASSQDGGARGTEAFF. Complete variable domain (other parts from reference TRBV14 and TRBJ1-1): EAGVTQFPSHSVIEKGQTVTLRCDPISGHDNLYWYRRVMGKEIKFLLHFVKESKQDESGMPNNRFLAERTGGTYSTLKVQPAELEDSGVYFCASSQDGGARGTEAFFGQGTRLTVV.